This T cell receptor beta chain originates from a study of tissue T cells after allogeneic stem cell transplantation. General study points: Some tissue clones might be persisting host cells; their alloreactivity or antigen specificity was not determined. In patients and mice, blood and spleen missed much of tissue repertoire.

There are 14 residues in the CDR3. V was trimmed by 4 bases and J by 1 base, leaving 5 bases between them. Germline values: CDR1 KGHPV, CDR2 FQNQEV (reference sequence). As concerns this clone: Antigen unknown. Any gene name here is a mouse gene name. The missing CDR3 end, 1 residue past where the read stops, is filled in from the germline J gene.

The protocol was immunoSEQ multiplex PCR, while the TCRdb copy is restricted to in-frame clones and leaves out a portion. The repertoire holds 40,000 to 50,000 clones, approximately 70% seen once, with around 0.5% in the top ten. The TCR sequence derives from a pool of C57BL/6 mice in good health. The chain is built from TRBV26 and TRBJ1-6; tentatively, D is TRBD1 (5 bases). TRBJ1-6 is an ORF; its function is uncertain. The material sequenced was sorted cells pooled from one or two spleens. CDR3 residues: CASSRQSYNSPLYF. The sequenced CDR3 bases are TGTGCCAGCAGTCGACAGTCCTATAATTCGCCCCTCTAC.